The clone carrying this T cell receptor (beta chain) showed up just a few times. Compared with germline, one end of the junction differs, possibly owing to a read error. With iRepertoire HTBI primers and Arm-PCR of CDR3 regions, TCR beta libraries were built. TCRdb re-analysed the multiplex PCR reads in MiXCR, keeping a single row per CDR3 protein. The repertoire has around 360,000 distinct CDR3 sequences, around 15% of them found once; the top ten carry around 20%. The source of the sample is a study of regulatory T cells in long-lasting Graves disease. Time point reported: newly diagnosed GD, antithyroid drugs for less than 3 months. From PBMCs, RNA was extracted and then used to make the TCR library. CDR1 is SGHNT and CDR2 is YYREEE in the germline V gene (reference sequence). The CDR3 is 15 residues long. These data were also reused for a study on T cells in Graves' hyperthyroidism and ophthalmopathy.

The TCR comes from a woman aged 18 to 35 with Graves disease. The source material was peripheral blood mononuclear cells (PBMCs), sampled at new diagnosis, from a patient treated with antithyroid drugs. This rearrangement joins TRBV5-4 to TRBJ2-2; 8 bases agree with TRBD1. The CDR3 DNA reads as TGTGCCAGCAGCCCGGGACAGGAGAACACCGGGGGGCTGTTTTTT. It yields the protein CASSPGQENTGGLFF. The whole variable domain, remainder taken from reference TRBV5-4 and TRBJ2-2, is ETGVTQSPTHLIKTRGQQVTLRCSSQSGHNTVSWYQQALGQGPQFIFQYYREEENGRGNFPPRFSGLQFPNYSSELNVNALELDDSALYLCASSPGQENTGGLFFGEGSRLTVL.